This T cell receptor beta chain was captured in a study of regulatory T cells in long-lasting Graves disease. Study-wide context: For a period under 3 months, newly diagnosed Graves' patients had taken antithyroid drugs.

CDR3 regions were amplified by Arm-PCR using iRepertoire HTBI primers to build TCR beta libraries. TCRdb ran MiXCR on the multiplex PCR reads and lists one entry per CDR3 protein. The sample yields roughly 500,000 distinct CDR3 sequences, around 11% seen once. In its sample, this clonotype was seen many times. Stated time point: newly diagnosed GD, antithyroid drugs for less than 3 months. The TCR library was prepared using RNA isolated from PBMCs. V lost 2 bases, J lost 10 bases, and 14 bases stayed unmatched. The CDR3 runs to 16 residues. CDR1 is SGHAT, CDR2 FQNNGV, per germline. This same sample was also taken into another study, of T cells in Graves' hyperthyroidism and ophthalmopathy. That investigation notes: Diagnoses were established using clinical symptoms, serum thyroxine and TRAb, thyroid ultrasound and orbital computed tomography.

This specimen consisted of peripheral blood mononuclear cells (PBMCs), obtained at new diagnosis, from a patient treated with antithyroid drugs. The sequence was collected from a woman aged 30 to 39 with Graves disease. V gene TRBV11-2 combines with J gene TRBJ2-1; 7 positions agree with TRBD2. CDR3 DNA: TGTGCCAGCAGCTTAAAGCTAGCGGCCCGGAGGGAGGAGCAGTTCTTC. Translating gives CASSLKLAARREEQFF.